This T cell receptor (beta chain) emerged from a study of blood T cell repertoires in COVID-19. Study at large: Whether acute or convalescent, the COVID-19 samples came from the United States, Italy and Spain.

Assay used: immunoSEQ multiplex PCR; TCRdb lists only in-frame clones, some missing. This table holds about 250,000 clones, roughly 85% found once. V was shortened by 4 bases and J by 5 bases, with 18 bases between the two germline ends. The CDR3 has 15 amino acids. The V gene's germline CDR1 is SGDLS and CDR2 YYNGEE. This clone was counted a single time. The sequence was collected from a woman aged 45-59 years with acute COVID-19. Specimen: PBMCs or T cells enriched from blood (not recorded which). The V gene is TRBV9, the J gene TRBJ2-5, with D possibly being TRBD2 (7 bases). The CDR3 coding sequence is TGTGCCAGCAGCTACGCCGGAGGGGGGGCTGAGACCCAGTACTTC. Its protein product is CASSYAGGGAETQYF.